A selection of T cell receptor beta chains follows, all from one sample in a study of control samples from healthy donors and cancer patients. Sequencing used immunoSEQ multiplex PCR; TCRdb keeps in-frame clones, though not all of them. Among around 49,000 clones listed, approximately 89% were seen once. The sample consisted of PBMCs. These receptors all stem from a man aged 40-55 years with colorectal cancer. Each CDR3 is given with its conserved first and last residue. The D gene is left open where the match is weak.

V gene	J gene	D gene	CDR3 protein
TRBV27	TRBJ1-6	NA	CASSWGYNSPLHF
TRBV27	TRBJ2-4	NA	CASSLLWGYIQYF
TRBV6-5	TRBJ2-1	NA	CASSYSKERINEQFF
TRBV14	TRBJ2-1	TRBD2	CASSPLAGGGDEQFF
TRBV6-1	TRBJ1-5	NA	CASSEVWGYNQPQHF
TRBV5-1	TRBJ2-2	NA	CASSSNQGPATGELFF
TRBV18	TRBJ2-2	NA	CASSPSPRANTGELFF
TRBV5-1	TRBJ2-7	TRBD1	CASSLVGTGGHEQYF
TRBV6-1	TRBJ1-1	NA	CASSEAGRNTEAFF
TRBV10-2	TRBJ2-2	NA	CASSESGKTGELFF
TRBV30	TRBJ1-5	NA	CACSQGLSNQPQHF
TRBV13	TRBJ2-7	NA	CASSLKGGSYEQYF
TRBV7-9	TRBJ2-1	TRBD1	CASSFQGQGEQFF
TRBV7-9	TRBJ2-7	TRBD1	CASSADRLYEQYF
TRBV20-1	TRBJ2-1	NA	CSARDGRGQFF
TRBV6-5	TRBJ2-7	TRBD2	CASRPLAGVPYEQYF
TRBV2	TRBJ1-1	TRBD1	CASSGWTGGDTEAFF
TRBV19	TRBJ2-5	NA	CASSIERQETQYF
TRBV3-1/TRBV3-2	TRBJ2-2	TRBD2	CASSQEGRTSVNTGELFF
TRBV30	TRBJ2-3	NA	CAWSSLLRSTDTQYF